This T cell receptor beta chain was sequenced for a study of vaccination effects on CD4 cells after COVID-19. Study-wide findings and caveats: Clones that were induced by infection or by vaccine showed marked contraction late after vaccination. Following vaccination, convalescents' spike-reactive clones were mostly new ones induced by the vaccine.

The protocol was immunoSEQ multiplex PCR, while the TCRdb copy is restricted to in-frame clones and leaves out a portion. The sample shows fewer than 60,000 clones, more than 65% of them seen only once. Comment on this clone: The antigen is not known.

Expansion of antigen-specific CD4+ T cells with viral peptide pools was carried out by the ViraFEST assay before sequencing. Culture lasted about nine days before CD4+ T cell isolation. Convalescent patients had PCR-confirmed SARS-CoV-2 infection between March and December 2020. CDR1 and CDR2 from the germline V gene are ENHRY and SYGVKD. The CDR3 loop spans 15 amino acids. J lost 3 bases, V lost 8 bases, and 12 bases had no gene match. This chain joins TRBV10-3 and TRBJ1-1, with 7 bases that match TRBD1. Sequencing used CD4+ T cells from PBMCs cultured with HIV peptides, obtained before COVID-19 vaccination. Subset indicated: HIV-1 Nef peptide pool negative control/reference culture. The origin of this receptor is a human donor who had a prior SARS-CoV-2 infection. The CDR3 is CAIAHSGQLDTEAFF. The CDR3 nucleotides are TGTGCCATCGCACACTCGGGACAGTTGGACACTGAAGCTTTCTTT.